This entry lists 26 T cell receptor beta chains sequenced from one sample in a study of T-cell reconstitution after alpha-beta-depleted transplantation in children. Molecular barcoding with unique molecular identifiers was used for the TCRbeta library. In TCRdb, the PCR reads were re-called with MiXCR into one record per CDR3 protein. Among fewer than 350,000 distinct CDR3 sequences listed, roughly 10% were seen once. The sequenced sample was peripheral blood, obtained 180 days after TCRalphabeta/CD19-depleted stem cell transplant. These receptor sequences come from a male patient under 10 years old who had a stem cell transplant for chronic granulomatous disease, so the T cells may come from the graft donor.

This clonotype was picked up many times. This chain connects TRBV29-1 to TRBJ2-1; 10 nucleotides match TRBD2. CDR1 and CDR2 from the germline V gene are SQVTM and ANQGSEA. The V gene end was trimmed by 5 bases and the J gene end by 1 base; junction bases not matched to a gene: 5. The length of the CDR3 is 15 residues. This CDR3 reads CSVWTSGTSYNEQFF. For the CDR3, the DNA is TGCAGCGTTTGGACTAGCGGAACGTCCTACAATGAGCAGTTCTTC.

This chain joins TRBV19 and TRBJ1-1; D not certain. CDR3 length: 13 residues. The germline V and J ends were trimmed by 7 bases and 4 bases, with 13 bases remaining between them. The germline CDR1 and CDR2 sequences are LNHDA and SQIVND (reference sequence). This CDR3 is CASNGFPITEAFF. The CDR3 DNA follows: TGTGCCAGTAACGGGTTCCCCATCACTGAAGCTTTCTTT.

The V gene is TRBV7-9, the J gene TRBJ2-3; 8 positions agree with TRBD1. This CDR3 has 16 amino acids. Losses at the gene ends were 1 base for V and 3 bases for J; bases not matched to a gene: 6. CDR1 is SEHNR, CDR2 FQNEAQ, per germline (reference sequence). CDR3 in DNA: TGTGCCAGCAGCTTAGGGGCAGGGGGCATGACAGATACGCAGTATTTT. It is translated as CASSLGAGGMTDTQYF.

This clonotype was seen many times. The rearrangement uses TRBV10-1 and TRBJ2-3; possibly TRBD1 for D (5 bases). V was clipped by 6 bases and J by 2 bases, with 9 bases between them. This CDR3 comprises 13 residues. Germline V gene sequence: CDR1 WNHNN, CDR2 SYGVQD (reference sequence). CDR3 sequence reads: CASRDTDTDTQYF. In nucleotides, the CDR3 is TGCGCCAGCAGGGACACCGACACAGATACGCAGTATTTT.

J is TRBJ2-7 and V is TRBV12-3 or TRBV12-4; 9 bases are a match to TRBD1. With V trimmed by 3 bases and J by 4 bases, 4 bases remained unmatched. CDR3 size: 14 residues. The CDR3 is CASSFGQGYYEQYF. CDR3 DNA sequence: TGTGCCAGCAGTTTTGGACAGGGGTATTACGAGCAGTACTTC.

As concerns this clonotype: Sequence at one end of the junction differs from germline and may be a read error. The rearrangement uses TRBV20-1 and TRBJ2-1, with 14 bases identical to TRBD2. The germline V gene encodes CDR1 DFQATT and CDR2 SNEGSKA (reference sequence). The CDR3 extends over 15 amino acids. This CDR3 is CCARVGLAGDNEQFF. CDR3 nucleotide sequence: TGCTGTGCTAGAGTGGGACTAGCGGGAGACAATGAGCAGTTCTTC.

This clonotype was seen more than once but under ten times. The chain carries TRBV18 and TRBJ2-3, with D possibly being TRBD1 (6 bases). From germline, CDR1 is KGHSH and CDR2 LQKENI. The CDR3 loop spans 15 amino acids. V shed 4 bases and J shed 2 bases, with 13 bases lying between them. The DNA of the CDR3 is TGTGCCAGCTCACGACCGGGACACCCCACAGATACGCAGTATTTT. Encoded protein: CASSRPGHPTDTQYF.

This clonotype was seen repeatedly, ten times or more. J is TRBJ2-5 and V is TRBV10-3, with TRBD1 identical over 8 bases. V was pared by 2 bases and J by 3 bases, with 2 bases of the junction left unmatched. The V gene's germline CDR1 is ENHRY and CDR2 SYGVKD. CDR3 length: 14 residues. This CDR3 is CAISEGQGEETQYF. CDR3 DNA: TGTGCCATCAGTGAGGGACAGGGAGAAGAGACCCAGTACTTC.

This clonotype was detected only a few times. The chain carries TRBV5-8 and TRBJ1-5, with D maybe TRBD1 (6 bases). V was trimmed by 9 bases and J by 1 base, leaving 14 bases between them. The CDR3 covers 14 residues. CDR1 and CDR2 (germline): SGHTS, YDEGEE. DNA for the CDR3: TGTGCCACCGAACAGGGATTCAGCAATCAGCCCCAGCATTTT. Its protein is CATEQGFSNQPQHF.

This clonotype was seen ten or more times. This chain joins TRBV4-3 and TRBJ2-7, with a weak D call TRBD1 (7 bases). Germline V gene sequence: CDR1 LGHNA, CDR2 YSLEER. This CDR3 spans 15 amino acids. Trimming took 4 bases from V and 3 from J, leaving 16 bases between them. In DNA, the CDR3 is TGCGCCAGCAGCCCGAGCAGGGGGGCCGTCTACGAGCAGTACTTC. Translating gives CASSPSRGAVYEQYF.

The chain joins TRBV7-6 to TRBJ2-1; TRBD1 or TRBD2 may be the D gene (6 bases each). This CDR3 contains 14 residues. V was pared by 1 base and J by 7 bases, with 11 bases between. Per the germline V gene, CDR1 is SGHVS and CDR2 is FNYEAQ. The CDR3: CASSLGGASNEQFF. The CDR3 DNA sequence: TGTGCCAGCAGCTTAGGGGGGGCAAGTAATGAGCAGTTCTTC.

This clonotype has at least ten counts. The CDR3: CSARDLRRGRSPDTQYF. The CDR3, as DNA: TGCAGTGCTAGAGATTTAAGGAGGGGGCGGTCACCAGATACGCAGTATTTT. The chain uses TRBV20-1 and TRBJ2-3; a weak D match, TRBD1 (7 bases). The CDR3 sequence is 17 residues long. Per germline, CDR1 DFQATT and CDR2 SNEGSKA (reference sequence). Trimming took off 0 bases at V and 4 bases at J, with 20 bases between the two ends.

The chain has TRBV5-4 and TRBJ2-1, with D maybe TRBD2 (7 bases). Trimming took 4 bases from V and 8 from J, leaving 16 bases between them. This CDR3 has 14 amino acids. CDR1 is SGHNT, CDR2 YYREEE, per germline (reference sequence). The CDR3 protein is CASSPAGAHHEQFF. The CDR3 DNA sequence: TGTGCCAGCAGCCCCGCGGGGGCTCATCATGAGCAGTTCTTC.

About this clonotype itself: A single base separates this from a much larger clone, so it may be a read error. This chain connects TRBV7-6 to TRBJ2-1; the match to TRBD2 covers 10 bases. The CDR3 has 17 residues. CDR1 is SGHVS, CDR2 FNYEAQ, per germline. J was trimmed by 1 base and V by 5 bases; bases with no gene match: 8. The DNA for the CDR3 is TGTGCCAGCAGCCCCGGGACTAGCGAGAGATCCTACAATGAGCAGTTCTTC. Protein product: CASSPGTSERSYNEQFF. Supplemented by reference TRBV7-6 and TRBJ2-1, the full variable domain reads GAGVSQSPRYKVTKRGQDVALRCDPISGHVSLYWYRQALGQGPEFLTYFNYEAQQDKSGLPNDRFSAERPEGSISTLTIQRTEQRDSAMYRCASSPGTSERSYNEQFFGPGTRLTVL.

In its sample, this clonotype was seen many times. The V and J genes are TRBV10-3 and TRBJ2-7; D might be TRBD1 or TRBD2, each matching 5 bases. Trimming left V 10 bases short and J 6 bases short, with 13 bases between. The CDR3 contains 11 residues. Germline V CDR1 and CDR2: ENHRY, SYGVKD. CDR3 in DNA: TGTGCCACCCGGGGCCGGTCCGAGCAGTACTTC. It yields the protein CATRGRSEQYF.

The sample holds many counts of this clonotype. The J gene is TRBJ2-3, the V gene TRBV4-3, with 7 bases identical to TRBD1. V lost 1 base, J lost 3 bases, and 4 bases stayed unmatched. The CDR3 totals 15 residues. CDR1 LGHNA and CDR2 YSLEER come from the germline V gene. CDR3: CASSQGQGCTDTQYF. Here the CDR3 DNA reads TGCGCCAGCAGCCAAGGACAGGGATGTACAGATACGCAGTATTTT.

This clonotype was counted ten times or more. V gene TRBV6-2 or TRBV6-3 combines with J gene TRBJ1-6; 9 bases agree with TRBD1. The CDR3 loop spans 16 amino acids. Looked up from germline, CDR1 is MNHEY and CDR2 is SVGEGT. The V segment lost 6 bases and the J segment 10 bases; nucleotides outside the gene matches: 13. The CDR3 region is CASSPPRDRARSPLHF. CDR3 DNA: TGTGCCAGCAGCCCCCCCCGGGACAGGGCTCGGTCACCCCTCCACTTT.

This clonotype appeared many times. The CDR3 reads CASSFGQGSTDTQYF. The DNA for the CDR3 is TGTGCCAGCAGTTTCGGACAGGGTAGCACAGATACGCAGTATTTT. The rearrangement links TRBV6-5 to TRBJ2-3; TRBD1 aligns across 8 bases. CDR3 size: 15 residues. Looked up from germline, CDR1 is MNHEY and CDR2 is SVGAGI. Trimming removed 4 bases from V and 0 bases from J; junction bases left unmatched: 3.

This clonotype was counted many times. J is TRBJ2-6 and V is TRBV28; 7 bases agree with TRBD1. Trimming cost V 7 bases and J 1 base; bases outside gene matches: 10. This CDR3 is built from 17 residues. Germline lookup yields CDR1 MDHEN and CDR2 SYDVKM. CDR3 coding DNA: TGTGCCAGCACCTCCTGGGACAGCCGGTCTGGGGCCAACGTCCTGACTTTC. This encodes CASTSWDSRSGANVLTF.

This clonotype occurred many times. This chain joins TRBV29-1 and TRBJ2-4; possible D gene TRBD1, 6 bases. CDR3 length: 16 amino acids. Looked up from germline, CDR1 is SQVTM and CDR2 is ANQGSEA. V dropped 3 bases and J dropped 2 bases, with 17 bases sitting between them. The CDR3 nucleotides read TGCAGCGTTGAGACAGGAGAGGTTCTCACCAAAAACATTCAGTACTTC. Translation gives CSVETGEVLTKNIQYF.

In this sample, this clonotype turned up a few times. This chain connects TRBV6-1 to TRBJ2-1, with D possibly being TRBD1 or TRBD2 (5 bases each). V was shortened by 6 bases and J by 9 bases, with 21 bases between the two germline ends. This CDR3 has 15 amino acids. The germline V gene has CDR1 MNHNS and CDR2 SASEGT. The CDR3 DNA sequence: TGTGCCAGCAGCCCAACAGGATATGCTGGGAGTGAGCAGTTCTTC. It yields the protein CASSPTGYAGSEQFF.

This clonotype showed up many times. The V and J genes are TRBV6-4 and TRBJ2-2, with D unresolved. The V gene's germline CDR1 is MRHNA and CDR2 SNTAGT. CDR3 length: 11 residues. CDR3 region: CTPLIHGELFF. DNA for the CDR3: TGTACCCCCCTGATCCACGGGGAGCTGTTTTTT.

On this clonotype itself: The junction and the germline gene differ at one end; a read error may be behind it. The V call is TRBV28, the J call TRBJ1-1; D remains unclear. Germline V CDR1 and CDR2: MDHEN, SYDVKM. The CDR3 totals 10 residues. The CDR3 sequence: CASRGRTDNF. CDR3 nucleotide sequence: TGTGCCAGCAGAGGGAGGACGGATAACTTT.

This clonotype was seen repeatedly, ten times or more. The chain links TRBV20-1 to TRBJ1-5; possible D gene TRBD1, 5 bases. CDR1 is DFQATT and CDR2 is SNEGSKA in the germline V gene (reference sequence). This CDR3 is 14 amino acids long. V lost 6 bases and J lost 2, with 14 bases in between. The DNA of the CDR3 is TGCAGTGCATCGGGGACGGACGGCAATCAGCCCCAGCATTTT. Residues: CSASGTDGNQPQHF.

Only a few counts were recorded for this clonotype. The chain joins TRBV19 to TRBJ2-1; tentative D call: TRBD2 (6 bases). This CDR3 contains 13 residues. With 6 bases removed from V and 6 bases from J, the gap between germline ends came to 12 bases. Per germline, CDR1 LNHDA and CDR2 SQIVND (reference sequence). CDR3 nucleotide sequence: TGTGCCAGTAGCCCCGGACTAATCAATGAGCAGTTCTTC. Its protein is CASSPGLINEQFF. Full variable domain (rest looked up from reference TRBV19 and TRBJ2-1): DGGITQSPKYLFRKEGQNVTLSCEQNLNHDAMYWYRQDPGQGLRLIYYSQIVNDFQKGDIAEGYSVSREKKESFPLTVTSAQKNPTAFYLCASSPGLINEQFFGPGTRLTVL.

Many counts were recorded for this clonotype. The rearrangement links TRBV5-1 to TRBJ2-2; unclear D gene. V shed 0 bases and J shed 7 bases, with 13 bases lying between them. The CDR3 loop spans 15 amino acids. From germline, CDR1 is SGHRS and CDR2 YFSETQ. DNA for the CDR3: TGCGCCAGCAGCTTGGACTTATCAGGAATCGGGGAGCTGTTTTTT. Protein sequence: CASSLDLSGIGELFF.